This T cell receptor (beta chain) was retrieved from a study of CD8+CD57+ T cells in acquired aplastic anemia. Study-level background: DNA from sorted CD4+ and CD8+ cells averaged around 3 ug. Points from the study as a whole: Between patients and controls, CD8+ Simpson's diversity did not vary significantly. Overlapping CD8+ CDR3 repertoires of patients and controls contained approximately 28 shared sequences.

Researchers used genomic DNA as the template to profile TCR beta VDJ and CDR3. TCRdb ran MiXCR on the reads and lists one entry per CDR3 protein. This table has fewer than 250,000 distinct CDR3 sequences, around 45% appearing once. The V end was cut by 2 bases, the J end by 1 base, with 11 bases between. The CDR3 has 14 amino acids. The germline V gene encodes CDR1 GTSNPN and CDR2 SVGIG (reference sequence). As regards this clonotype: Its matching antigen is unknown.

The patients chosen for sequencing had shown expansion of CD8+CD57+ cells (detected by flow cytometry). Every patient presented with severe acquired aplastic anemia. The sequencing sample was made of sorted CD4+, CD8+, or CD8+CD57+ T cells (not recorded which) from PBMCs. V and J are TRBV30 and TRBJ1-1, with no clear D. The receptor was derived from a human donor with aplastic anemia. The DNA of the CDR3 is TGTGCCTGGAGTCCCCGATCCGGGAACACTGAAGCTTTCTTT. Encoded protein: CAWSPRSGNTEAFF.